This TCR beta chain is drawn from a study of control samples from healthy donors and cancer patients. This CDR3 has 14 residues. Trimming shortened V by 4 bases and J by 0 bases, and 9 bases separated the two germline ends. Looked up from germline, CDR1 is SGHNT and CDR2 is YYREEE (reference sequence). Using immunoSEQ multiplex PCR, the repertoire was profiled, and TCRdb retains in-frame clones only, with some absent. Found here are about 130,000 clones, around 93% of them singletons; the top ten hold about 1.9%. This rearrangement joins TRBV5-4 to TRBJ2-3; D call uncertain. What was sequenced was blood. The sequence came from a woman in her fifties or sixties in good health. The CDR3 region has the DNA TGTGCCAGCAGCCTTGAGTCTAGCACAGATACGCAGTATTTT. Its translation: CASSLESSTDTQYF.